This T cell receptor beta chain was documented in a study of cytomegalovirus exposure and HLA in healthy donors. For the study at large: The use of the same platform for the 95 to 150 validation repertoires and the 666 first-cohort repertoires was reported by a later analysis. Study-level findings and limits: The investigators catalogued 150 to 200 TCR beta chains as cytomegalovirus-associated. For most TCR sequences rarity was the rule, although some public TCRs occurred in many donors.

The ends lost 4 bases at V and 3 bases at J; junction bases unmatched: 3. The CDR3 is made up of 14 amino acids. CDR1 and CDR2 from the germline V gene are SGHRS and YFSETQ. Note on this clone: Its antigen is still unknown.

The repertoire was sequenced with immunoSEQ multiplex PCR; TCRdb's copy has only in-frame clones and lacks some. The sample holds 130,000 or so clones; nearly 90% are singletons and the top ten take more than 1%. The receptor was isolated from a young woman in good health and CMV-seronegative. The J gene is TRBJ2-7, the V gene TRBV5-1, with 11 nucleotides matching TRBD1. The sequenced sample was PBMCs. DNA for the CDR3: TGCGCCAGCAGCGCCGGGACAGGGGGCTACGAGCAGTACTTC. Residues: CASSAGTGGYEQYF.